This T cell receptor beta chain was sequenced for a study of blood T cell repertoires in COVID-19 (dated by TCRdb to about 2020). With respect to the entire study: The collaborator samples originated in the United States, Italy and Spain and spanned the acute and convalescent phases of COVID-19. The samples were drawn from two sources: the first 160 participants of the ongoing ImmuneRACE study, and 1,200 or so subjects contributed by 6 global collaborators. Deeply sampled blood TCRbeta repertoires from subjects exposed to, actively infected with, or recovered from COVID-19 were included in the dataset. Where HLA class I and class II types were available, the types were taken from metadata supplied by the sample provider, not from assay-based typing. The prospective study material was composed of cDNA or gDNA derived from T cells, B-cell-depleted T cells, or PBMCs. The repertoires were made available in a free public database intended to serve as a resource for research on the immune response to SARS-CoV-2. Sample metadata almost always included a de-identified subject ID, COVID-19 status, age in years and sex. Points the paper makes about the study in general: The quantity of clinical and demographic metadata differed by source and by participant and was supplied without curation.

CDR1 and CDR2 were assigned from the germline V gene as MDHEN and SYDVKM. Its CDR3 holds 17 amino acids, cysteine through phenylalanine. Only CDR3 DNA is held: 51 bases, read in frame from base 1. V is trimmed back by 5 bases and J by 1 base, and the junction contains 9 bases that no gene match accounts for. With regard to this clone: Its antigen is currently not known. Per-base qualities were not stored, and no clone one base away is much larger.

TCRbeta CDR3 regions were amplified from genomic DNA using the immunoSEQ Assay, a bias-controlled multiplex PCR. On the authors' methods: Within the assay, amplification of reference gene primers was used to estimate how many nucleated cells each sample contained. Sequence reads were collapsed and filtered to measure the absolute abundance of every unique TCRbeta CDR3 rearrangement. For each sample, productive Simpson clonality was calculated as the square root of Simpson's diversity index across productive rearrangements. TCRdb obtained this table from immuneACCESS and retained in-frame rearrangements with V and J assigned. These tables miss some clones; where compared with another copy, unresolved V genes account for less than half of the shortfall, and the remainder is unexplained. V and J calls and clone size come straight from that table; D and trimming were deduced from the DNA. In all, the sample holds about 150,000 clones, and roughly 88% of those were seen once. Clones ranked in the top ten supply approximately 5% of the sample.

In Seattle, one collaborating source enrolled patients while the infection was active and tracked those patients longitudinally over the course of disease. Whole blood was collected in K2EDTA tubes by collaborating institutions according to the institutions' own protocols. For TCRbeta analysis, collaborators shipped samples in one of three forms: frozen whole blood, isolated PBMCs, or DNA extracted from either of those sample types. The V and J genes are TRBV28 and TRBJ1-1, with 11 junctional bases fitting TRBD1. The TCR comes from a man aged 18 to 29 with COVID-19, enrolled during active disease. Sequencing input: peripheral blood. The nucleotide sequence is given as TGTGCCAGCAGTCCTCGACGGACAGGGGGCGGGAACACTGAAGCTTTCTTT. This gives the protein CASSPRRTGGGNTEAFF.